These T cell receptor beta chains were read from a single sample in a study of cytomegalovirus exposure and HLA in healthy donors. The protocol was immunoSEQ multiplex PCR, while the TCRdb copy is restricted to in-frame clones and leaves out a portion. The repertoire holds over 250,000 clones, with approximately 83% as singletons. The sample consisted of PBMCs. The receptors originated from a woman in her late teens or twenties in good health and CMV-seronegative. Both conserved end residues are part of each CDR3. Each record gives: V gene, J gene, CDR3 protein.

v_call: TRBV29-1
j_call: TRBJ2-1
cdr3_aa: CSVLDPRVPYNEQFF

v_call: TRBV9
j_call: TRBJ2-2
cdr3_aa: CASSGREDTGELFF

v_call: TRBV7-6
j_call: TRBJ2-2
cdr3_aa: CASSFSIGELFF

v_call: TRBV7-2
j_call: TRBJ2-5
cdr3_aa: CASSPAGRTQYF

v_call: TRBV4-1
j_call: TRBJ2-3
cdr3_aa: CASSQAGQGRSPTDTQYF

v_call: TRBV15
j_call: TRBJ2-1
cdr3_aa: CATSRDLAGGPHEQFF

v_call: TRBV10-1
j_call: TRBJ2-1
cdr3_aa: CASSGTSGRAYNEQFF

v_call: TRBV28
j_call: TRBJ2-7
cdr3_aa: CASSQASYEQYF

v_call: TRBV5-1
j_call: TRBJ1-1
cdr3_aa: CASSLDTGARVTEAFF

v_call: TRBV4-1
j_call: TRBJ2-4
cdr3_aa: CASSQELAGGPGAKNIQYF

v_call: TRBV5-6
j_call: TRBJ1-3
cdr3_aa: CASSFRAGEKNTIYF

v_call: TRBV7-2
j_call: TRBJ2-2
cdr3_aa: CASSLLVRSMDTGELFF

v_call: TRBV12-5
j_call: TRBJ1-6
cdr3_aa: CASGLEQGAPLHF

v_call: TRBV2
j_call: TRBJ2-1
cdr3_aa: CASSFSLQGGSGNEQFF

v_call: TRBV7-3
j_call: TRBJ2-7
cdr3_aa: CASSLTGGAYEQYF

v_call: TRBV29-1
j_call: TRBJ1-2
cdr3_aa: CSVPTGGQGPSNYGYTF

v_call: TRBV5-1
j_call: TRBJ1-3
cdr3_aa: CASSWEGGAGNTIYF

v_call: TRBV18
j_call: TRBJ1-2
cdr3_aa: CASSPGTGDYGYTF

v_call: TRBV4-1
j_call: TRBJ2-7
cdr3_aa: CASSQGAGSEQYF

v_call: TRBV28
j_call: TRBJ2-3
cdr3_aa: CASSPGQGADTQYF

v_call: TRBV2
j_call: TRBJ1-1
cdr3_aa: CASSSENYRGTEAFF

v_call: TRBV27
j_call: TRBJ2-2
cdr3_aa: CASSFGSGENTGELFF

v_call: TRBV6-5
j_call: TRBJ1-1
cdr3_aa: CASSRQGQGEAFF

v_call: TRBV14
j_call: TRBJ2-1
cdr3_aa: CASSHVWASGRREQFF

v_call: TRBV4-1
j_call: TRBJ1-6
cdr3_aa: CASSQAMSDRSYNSPLHF

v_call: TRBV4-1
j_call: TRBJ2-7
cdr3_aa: CASSQGVVIGGGRYEQYF

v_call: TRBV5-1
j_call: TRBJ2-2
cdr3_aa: CASSPGQGASGGELFF

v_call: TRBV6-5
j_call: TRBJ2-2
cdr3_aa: CASAFGLADGELFF

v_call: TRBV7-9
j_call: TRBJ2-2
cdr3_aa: CASSVVLAGTGELFF

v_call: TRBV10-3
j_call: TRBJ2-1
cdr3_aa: CAITEQLADEQFF

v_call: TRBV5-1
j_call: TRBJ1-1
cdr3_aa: CASSLLQGNTEAFF

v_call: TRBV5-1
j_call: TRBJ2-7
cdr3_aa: CASSLAGFSYEQYF

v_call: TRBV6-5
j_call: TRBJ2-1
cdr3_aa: CASRVSGSLLEQFF

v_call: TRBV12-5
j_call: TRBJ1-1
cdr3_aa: CASGLQGAGEAFF

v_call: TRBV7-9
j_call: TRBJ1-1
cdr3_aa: CASSLDRAEAFF

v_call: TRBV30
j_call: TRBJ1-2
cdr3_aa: CAWAEFDYGYTF

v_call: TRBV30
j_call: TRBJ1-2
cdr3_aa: CAWAQGNYGYTF

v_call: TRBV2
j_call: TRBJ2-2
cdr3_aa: CASTVTSGRIGELFF

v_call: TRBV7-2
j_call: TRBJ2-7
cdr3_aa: CASSLTPSGKHSYEQYF

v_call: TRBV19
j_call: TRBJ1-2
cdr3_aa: CAIERQGDGYTF

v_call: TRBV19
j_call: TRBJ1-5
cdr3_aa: CASSSAGTGWNQPQHF

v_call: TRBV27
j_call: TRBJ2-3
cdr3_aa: CASSLSTLAGTDTQYF

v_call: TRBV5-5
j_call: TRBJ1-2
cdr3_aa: CASSRPPGLSNYGYTF

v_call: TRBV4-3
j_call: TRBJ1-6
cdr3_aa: CASSFGLLQDILTYNSPLHF